The 3 T cell receptor beta chains in this list originate from one sample, sequenced in a study of cytomegalovirus exposure and HLA in healthy donors (dated by TCRdb to about 2017). Library preparation used the immunoSEQ multiplex PCR assay. The multiplex PCR relied on a mix of 60 forward primers for TCR Vbeta segments and 13 reverse primers for TCR Jbeta segments. The clones in this table, taken by TCRdb from immuneACCESS, are in-frame only. Not every clone is retained; where verified, under half of the shortfall comes from an unresolved V gene, and the cause of the rest is unknown. The sample contains roughly 110,000 clones, 82% of them found a single time. The ten largest clones represent roughly 1.5% of the sample. The sample consisted of PBMCs. Source of these receptors: a man aged 50 to 60 in good health and CMV-seronegative.

CDR3 amino acids: CASSRTVSGNTIYF. CDR3 in DNA: TGTGCCAGCAGCCGGACAGTCTCTGGAAACACCATATATTTT. The chain carries TRBV11-2 and TRBJ1-3; possibly TRBD1 for D (6 bases). This CDR3 region has 14 residues. Germline assignment: CDR1 SGHAT and CDR2 FQNNGV. V was shortened by 5 bases and J by 0 bases, with 8 bases between the two germline ends.

The V call is TRBV29-1, the J call TRBJ1-4; D is uncertain. V was shortened by 5 bases and J by 8 bases, with 9 bases between the two germline ends. The CDR3 is 11 residues long. In germline, CDR1 is SQVTM, CDR2 ANQGSEA. In DNA form, the CDR3 reads TGCAGCGTTCACAGCCAGGAAAAACTGTTTTTT. Residues: CSVHSQEKLFF.

The V call is TRBV4-2, the J call TRBJ1-2; 8 bases fit TRBD1. Germline V CDR1 and CDR2: LGHNA, YNFKEQ. The CDR3 is 15 residues long. The trim removed 2 bases at V and 7 bases at J, leaving 9 bases unmatched. CDR3: CASSQPDREGGGYTF. For the CDR3, the DNA is TGTGCCAGCAGCCAACCGGACAGGGAGGGCGGTGGCTACACCTTC.